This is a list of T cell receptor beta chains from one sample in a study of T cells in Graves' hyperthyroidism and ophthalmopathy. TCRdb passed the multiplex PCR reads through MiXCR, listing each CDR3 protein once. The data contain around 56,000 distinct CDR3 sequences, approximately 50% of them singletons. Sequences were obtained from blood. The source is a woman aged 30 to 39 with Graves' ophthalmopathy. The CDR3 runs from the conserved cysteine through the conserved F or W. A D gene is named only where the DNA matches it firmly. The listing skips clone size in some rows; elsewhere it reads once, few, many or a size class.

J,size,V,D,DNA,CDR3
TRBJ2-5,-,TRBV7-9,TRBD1,TGTGCCAGCAGCTTATCGGGACAGGGTACGGAGGCCCAGTGCTTC,CASSLSGQGTEAQCF
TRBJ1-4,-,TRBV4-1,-,TGCGCCAGCAGCCAAGATATCGGGGGGAAACTGTTTTTT,CASSQDIGGKLFF
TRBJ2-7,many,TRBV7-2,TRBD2,TGTGCCAGCAGAACGTCCGGGACTAGCGCGTCCTACGAGCAGTACTTC,CASRTSGTSASYEQYF
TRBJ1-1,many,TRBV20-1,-,TGCAGTGCTCCACCGGGCTCCCGAGGGGGAACCACTGAAGCTTTCTTT,CSAPPGSRGGTTEAFF
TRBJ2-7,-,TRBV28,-,TGTGCCAGCAGTCTGTGGACATTCCTAGGGGAGCAGTACTTC,CASSLWTFLGEQYF
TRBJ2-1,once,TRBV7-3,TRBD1,TGTGCCAGCTATATGCCGGGACAGGGCAATGAGCAGTTCTTC,CASYMPGQGNEQFF
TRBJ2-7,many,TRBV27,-,TGTGCCAGCAGTCCGGAGTTGGCTGCAACCTACGAGCAGTACTTC,CASSPELAATYEQYF
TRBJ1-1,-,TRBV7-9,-,TGTGCTAGCAGCATGACTGACACGGAAGCTTTCTTT,CASSMTDTEAFF
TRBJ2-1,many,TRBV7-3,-,TGTGCCAGCAGCTCTAGCGTTTCCTACAATGAGCAGTTCTTC,CASSSSVSYNEQFF
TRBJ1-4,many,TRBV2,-,TGTGCCAGCTATGCCAGGAAGGCAACTAATGAAAAACTGTTTTTT,CASYARKATNEKLFF
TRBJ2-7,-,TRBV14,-,TGTGCCAGCCGGAGCAACGCTTACGAGCAGTACTTC,CASRSNAYEQYF
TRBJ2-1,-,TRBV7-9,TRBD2,TGCGCCAGCAGCCAAGCAGGCGGCGGGAGAAATGAGCAGTTCTTC,CASSQAGGGRNEQFF
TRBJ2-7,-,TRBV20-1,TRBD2,TGCAGTGCTCAAACTAGCGGGACCTACGAGCAGTACTTC,CSAQTSGTYEQYF
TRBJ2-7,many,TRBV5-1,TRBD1,TGCGCCAGCAGCTTGAAGGGACAGGGCTACGAGCAGTACTTC,CASSLKGQGYEQYF
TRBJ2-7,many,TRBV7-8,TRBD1,TGTGCCAGCAGCCTCGGCGAAGGGGGCCACTACGAGCAGTACTTC,CASSLGEGGHYEQYF
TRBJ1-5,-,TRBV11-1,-,TGTGCCAGCAGCTTGCAGGGGAGGGACAATCAGCCCCAGCATTTT,CASSLQGRDNQPQHF
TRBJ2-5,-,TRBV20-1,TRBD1,TGCAGTGCTAGATCCGGACAGGGGCCGGAGACCCAGTACTTC,CSARSGQGPETQYF
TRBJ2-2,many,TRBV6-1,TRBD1,TGTGCCAGCAGGAGGGACAGGAACGTCAACACCGGGGAGCTGTTTTTT,CASRRDRNVNTGELFF
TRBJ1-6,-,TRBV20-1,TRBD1,TGCAGTGCTGGACAGGTCTATTCACCCCTCCACTTT,CSAGQVYSPLHF
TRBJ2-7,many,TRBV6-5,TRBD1,TGTGCCAGCAGGCGGGACAGGAGCTCCTACGAGCAGTACTTC,CASRRDRSSYEQYF
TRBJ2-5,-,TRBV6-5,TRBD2,TGTGCCAGCAGTGTAGGGAAAGGACTAGCCTACAATGAGACCCAGTACTTC,CASSVGKGLAYNETQYF
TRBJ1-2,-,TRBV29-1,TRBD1,TGCAGCGGGGGACAGGGAGAGTATGGCTACACCTTC,CSGGQGEYGYTF
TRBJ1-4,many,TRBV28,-,TGTGCCAGCAGAAGGGGACCCAATGAAAAACTGTTTTTT,CASRRGPNEKLFF
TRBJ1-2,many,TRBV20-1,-,TGCGGTGCCCATCAGATCAACTATGGCTACACCTTC,CGAHQINYGYTF
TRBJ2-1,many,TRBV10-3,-,TGTGCCATCACCCCGGGGGATAACGGGAGAGGGAATGAGCAGTTCTTC,CAITPGDNGRGNEQFF
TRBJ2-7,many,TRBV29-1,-,TGCAGCGTTGAATTAGTGGCGGGCTACTCCTACGAGCAGTACTTC,CSVELVAGYSYEQYF
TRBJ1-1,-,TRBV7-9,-,-,CASSLVGKRPSTSGVAEAFF
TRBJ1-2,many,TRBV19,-,TGTGCCAGTATGCGGTTTGGGGGCAGTAACTATGGCTACACCTTC,CASMRFGGSNYGYTF
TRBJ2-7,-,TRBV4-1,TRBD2,TGCGCCAGCAGCCAAGCAGGCGGCGGGAGGCAATACTTC,CASSQAGGGRQYF
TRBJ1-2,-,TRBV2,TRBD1,TGTGCCAGCAGGGGGACAGGGGCAAGGGGCTACACCTTC,CASRGTGARGYTF
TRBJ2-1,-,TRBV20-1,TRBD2,TGCAGTGCTAGCGGTGGGCGGGGGTCCTACAATGAGCAGTTCTTC,CSASGGRGSYNEQFF
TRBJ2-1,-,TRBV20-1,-,TGCAGTGCTAGCCCGGGGGATGGTCAGTTCTTC,CSASPGDGQFF
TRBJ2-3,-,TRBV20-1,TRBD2,TGCAGTTCCGGGACTAGCGGGAGACTTGATACGCAGTATTTT,CSSGTSGRLDTQYF
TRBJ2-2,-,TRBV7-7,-,TGTGCTAGCAGCCGTGGGGAGCAGGGTGGAAACACCGGGGAGCTGTTTTTT,CASSRGEQGGNTGELFF
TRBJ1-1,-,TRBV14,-,TGCGCCAGCAGCAAGCAATTTATCCCTGGAGCTTTCTTT,CASSKQFIPGAFF
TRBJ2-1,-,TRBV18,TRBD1,TGTGCCAGCTCACGGGACAGGGTGACCAATGAGCAGTTCTTC,CASSRDRVTNEQFF
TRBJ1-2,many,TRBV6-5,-,TGTGCCAGCAGTTACTCGTCCGCAGGCCTCTCATTTGGCTACACCTTC,CASSYSSAGLSFGYTF
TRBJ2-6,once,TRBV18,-,TGTGCCAGCTCACCACTCGCCGGGCTGTGCTCTGGGGCCAACGTCCTGACTTTC,CASSPLAGLCSGANVLTF
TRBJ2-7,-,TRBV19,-,TGTGCCAGTAGTATTCGTGCTGGCGTCTACGAGCTGTACTTC,CASSIRAGVYELYF
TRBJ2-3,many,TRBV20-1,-,TGCAGTGCACAACCCGGCACAGATACGCAGTATTTT,CSAQPGTDTQYF
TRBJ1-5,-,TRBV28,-,TGTGCCAGCAGTTTACCAGCTCATAGCAATCAGCCCCAGCACTTT,CASSLPAHSNQPQHF
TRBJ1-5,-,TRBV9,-,TGTGCCAGCAGCGTAGGGGGGCTCAACAATCAGCCCCAGCATTTT,CASSVGGLNNQPQHF
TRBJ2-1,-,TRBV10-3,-,TGTGCCATCAGTGAGTCAATCGGACAGCAGAGTGAGCAGTTCTTC,CAISESIGQQSEQFF
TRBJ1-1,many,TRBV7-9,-,TGTGCCAGCTTTGACATTTGGGGCGTCGCGGTTATACAGGATAGGCCTGAAGCTTTCTTT,CASFDIWGVAVIQDRPEAFF
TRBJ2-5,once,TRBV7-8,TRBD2,TGTGCCAGCAGGCCGTTAGCGGGAGTTTTAGGAGAGACCCAGTACTTC,CASRPLAGVLGETQYF
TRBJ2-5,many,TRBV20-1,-,TGCAGTGTCCCCTTCTCCCCCCAAGAGACCCAGTACTTC,CSVPFSPQETQYF
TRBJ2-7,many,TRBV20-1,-,TGCAGTGCTGTCGACACACTTCAACTGGGGGAGCAGTACTTC,CSAVDTLQLGEQYF
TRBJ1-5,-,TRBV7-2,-,TGTGCCAGCAGCCCCGTGCATCAGCCCCAGCATTTT,CASSPVHQPQHF
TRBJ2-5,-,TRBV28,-,TGTGCCAGCAGTTTAAGGGGCACCGGGGAGACCCAGTACTTC,CASSLRGTGETQYF
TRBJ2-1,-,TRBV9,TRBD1,TGTGCCAGCAGCGCGACAGGGGGCGCTAATGGCAATGAGCAGTTCTTC,CASSATGGANGNEQFF
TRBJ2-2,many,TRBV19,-,TGTGCCAGTGGACTGTTCGGGGAGCTGTTTTTT,CASGLFGELFF
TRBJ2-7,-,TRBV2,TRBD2,TGTGCCAGCCAAAGCGGGAGTGGCTACGAGCAGTACTTC,CASQSGSGYEQYF
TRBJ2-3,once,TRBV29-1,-,TGCAGCGTTGCCGGGACCGATAGCACAGATACGCAGTATTTT,CSVAGTDSTDTQYF